This entry concerns a single TCR beta chain. The data originate from a study of shared T cell receptors in the human thymus. V dropped 0 bases and J dropped 0 bases, with 16 bases sitting between them. CDR1 is SGDLS, CDR2 YYNGEE, per germline. This CDR3 comprises 19 residues. The assay was immunoSEQ multiplex PCR, and TCRdb's table has in-frame clones only and misses some. The table shows fewer than 700,000 clones, with 88% occurring only once. This same sample was also taken into another study, of human thymus T cells.

The sequenced sample was thymocytes. The chain is built from TRBV9 and TRBJ2-6, with TRBD1 as a possible D gene (6 bases). The clonotype comes from a boy in the first two years of life with a congenital heart defect. The CDR3 DNA is TGTGCCAGCAGCGTAGGGTTAGGACAGACACACTCTGGGGCCAACGTCCTGACTTTC. Its translation: CASSVGLGQTHSGANVLTF.